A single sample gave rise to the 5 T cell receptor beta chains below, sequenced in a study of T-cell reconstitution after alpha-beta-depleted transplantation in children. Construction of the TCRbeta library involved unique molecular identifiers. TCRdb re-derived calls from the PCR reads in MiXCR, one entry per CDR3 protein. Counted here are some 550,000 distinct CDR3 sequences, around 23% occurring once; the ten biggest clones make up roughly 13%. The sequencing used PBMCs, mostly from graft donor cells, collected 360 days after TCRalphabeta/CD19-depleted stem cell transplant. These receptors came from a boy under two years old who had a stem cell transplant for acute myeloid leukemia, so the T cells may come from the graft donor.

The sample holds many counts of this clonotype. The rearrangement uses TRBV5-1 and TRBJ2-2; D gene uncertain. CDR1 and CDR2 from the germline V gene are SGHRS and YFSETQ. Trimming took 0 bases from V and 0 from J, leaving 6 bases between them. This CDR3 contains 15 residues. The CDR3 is CASSLGPPNTGELFF. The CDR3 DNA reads TGCGCCAGCAGCTTGGGGCCGCCGAACACCGGGGAGCTGTTTTTT.

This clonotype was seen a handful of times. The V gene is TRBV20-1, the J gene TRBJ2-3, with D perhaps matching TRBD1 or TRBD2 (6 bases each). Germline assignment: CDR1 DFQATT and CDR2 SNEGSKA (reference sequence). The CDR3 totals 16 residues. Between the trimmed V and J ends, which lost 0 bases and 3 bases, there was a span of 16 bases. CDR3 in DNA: TGCAGTGCTAGAGATCCCCGGGGGCCCTCAACAGATACGCAGTATTTT. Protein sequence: CSARDPRGPSTDTQYF.

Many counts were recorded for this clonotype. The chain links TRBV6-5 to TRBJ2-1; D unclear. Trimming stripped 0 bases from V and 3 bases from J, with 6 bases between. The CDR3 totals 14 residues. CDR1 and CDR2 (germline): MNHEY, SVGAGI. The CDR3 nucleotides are TGTGCCAGCAGTTACTCTTTGGACTACAATGAGCAGTTCTTC. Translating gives CASSYSLDYNEQFF.

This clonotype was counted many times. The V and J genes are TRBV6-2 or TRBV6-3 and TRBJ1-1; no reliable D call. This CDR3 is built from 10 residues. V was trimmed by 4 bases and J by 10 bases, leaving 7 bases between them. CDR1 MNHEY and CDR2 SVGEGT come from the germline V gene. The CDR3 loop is CASSSGSAFF. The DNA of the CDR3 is TGTGCCAGCAGTTCTGGCTCAGCTTTCTTT.

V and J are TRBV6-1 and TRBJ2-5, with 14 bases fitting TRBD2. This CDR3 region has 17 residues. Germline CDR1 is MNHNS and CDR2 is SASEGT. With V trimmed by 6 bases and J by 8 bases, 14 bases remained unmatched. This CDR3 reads CASSRPGLAGAHRTQYF. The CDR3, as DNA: TGTGCCAGCAGCCGACCGGGACTAGCGGGGGCCCACCGAACCCAGTACTTC.